The clone carrying this T cell receptor (beta chain) was detected a few times. Its matching antigen is unknown. MiXCR was run by TCRdb on the 5' RACE reads, yielding one entry per CDR3 protein. Of around 250,000 distinct CDR3 sequences listed, 16% were seen once; the top ten hold 20% to 25%. Germline V gives CDR1 MGHDK, CDR2 SYGVNS. V was pared by 0 bases and J by 4 bases, with 12 bases between. The CDR3 has 15 residues. The data originate from a study of T-cell memory formation after mild COVID-19. General study points: The authors did not confirm SARS-CoV-2 specificity of second-wave clones peaking day 37.

Material for sequencing was PBMCs or a T cell subset sorted from them (not recorded which). The chain is built from TRBV25-1 and TRBJ1-2; no reliable D call. The sequence was collected from a man aged 18-30 years who had mild COVID-19 (a few samples of this study predate the infection). Cell type and time point are not known. The CDR3 loop is CASSEYGQDSYGYTF. The DNA for the CDR3 is TGTGCCAGCAGTGAATATGGGCAAGATTCCTATGGCTACACCTTC.